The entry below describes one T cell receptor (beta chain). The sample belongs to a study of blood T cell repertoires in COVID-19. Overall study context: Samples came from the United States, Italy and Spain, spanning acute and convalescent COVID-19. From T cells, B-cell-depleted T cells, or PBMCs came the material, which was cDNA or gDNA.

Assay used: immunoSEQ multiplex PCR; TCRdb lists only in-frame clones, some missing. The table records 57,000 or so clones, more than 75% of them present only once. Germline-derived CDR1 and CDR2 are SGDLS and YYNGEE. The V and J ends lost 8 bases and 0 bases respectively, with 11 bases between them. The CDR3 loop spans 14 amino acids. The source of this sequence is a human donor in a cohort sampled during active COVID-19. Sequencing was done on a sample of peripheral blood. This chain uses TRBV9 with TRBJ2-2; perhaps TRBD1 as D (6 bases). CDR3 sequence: CASKGDTNTGELFF. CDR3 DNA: TGTGCCAGTAAGGGGGACACGAACACCGGGGAGCTGTTTTTT.